This T cell receptor beta chain was sequenced during a study of T cell responses to AZD1222 COVID-19 vaccine. This CDR3 spans 13 amino acids. Germline assignment: CDR1 MNHEY and CDR2 SVGAGI. Deletions cut 2 bases from V and 2 bases from J, with 6 bases between. Turning to this clone: What it binds is unknown. Other DNA sequences in the sample encode the same CDR3.

Notes on the study in general: The reported proportion of spike-specific TCRs targeting unmutated variant regions was nearly half. Compared with day 0, the breadth and depth of the Spike-specific TCR repertoire rose significantly after two doses of AZD1222.

TCRdb's table, derived via immunoSEQ multiplex PCR, lists solely in-frame clones and lacks some. Of some 150,000 clones in the sample, about 91% were seen once. This rearrangement joins TRBV6-5 to TRBJ1-1; TRBD1 might be the D (5 bases). This sequence was found in an adult in good health. Sample: peripheral blood, taken on day 0 of AZD1222 vaccination. The CDR3 reads CASSYDRNTEAFF. CDR3 in DNA: TGTGCCAGCAGTTACGACAGAAACACTGAAGCTTTCTTT.